Listed below are T cell receptor beta chains from one sample, sequenced in a study of blood T cell repertoires in COVID-19. Libraries were prepared by immunoSEQ multiplex PCR; TCRdb keeps only in-frame clonotypes and omits some of them. The sample records fewer than 200,000 clones, about 85% being singletons. Source material: peripheral blood. Receptors originate from a woman of 80 years or more with acute or convalescent COVID-19. The CDR3 runs from the conserved cysteine through the conserved F or W. The D gene is left open where the match is weak. Only part of the rows carry a size: once, few, many, or a class if the clone is expanded.

J: TRBJ2-1; D: TRBD1; V: TRBV11-1; size: -; DNA: TGTGCCAGCAGCTCCCGGACAGGGGGGCTCTACAATGAGCAGTTCTTC; CDR3: CASSSRTGGLYNEQFF
J: TRBJ2-1; D: -; V: TRBV3-1/TRBV3-2; size: -; DNA: TGTGCCAGCAGCCATGCGAGCGGAGGACACAATGAGCAGTTCTTC; CDR3: CASSHASGGHNEQFF
J: TRBJ1-4; D: -; V: TRBV4-3; size: -; DNA: TGCGCCAGCAGCCAAGATGACGGCCTGGCCGGCGGAAAACTGTTTTTT; CDR3: CASSQDDGLAGGKLFF
J: TRBJ2-5; D: -; V: TRBV18; size: -; DNA: TGTGCCAGCTCACCAGGCGCCAGCGCGGAGACCCAGTACTTC; CDR3: CASSPGASAETQYF
J: TRBJ1-6; D: -; V: TRBV30; size: once; DNA: TGTGCCTGGACCACCCCCGGGCGGGGGGATTCACCCCTCCACTTT; CDR3: CAWTTPGRGDSPLHF
J: TRBJ1-5; D: -; V: TRBV12-3/TRBV12-4; size: -; DNA: TGTGCCAGCAGTTTTAAGGGGGTGGAGACCCAGCATTTT; CDR3: CASSFKGVETQHF
J: TRBJ2-3; D: TRBD1; V: TRBV6-6; size: once; DNA: TGTGCCAGCAGTCCGGACAGGGGCACAGATACGCAGTATTTT; CDR3: CASSPDRGTDTQYF
J: TRBJ2-1; D: TRBD2; V: TRBV11-2; size: -; DNA: TGTGCCAGCAGCGAGATCCTTGTGGGGAGGGCCAACAATGAGCAGTTCTTC; CDR3: CASSEILVGRANNEQFF
J: TRBJ1-2; D: TRBD1; V: TRBV3-1/TRBV3-2; size: -; DNA: TGTGCCAGCAGCTGGCGGGGGACAGGGCCCCAGAACTATGGCTACACCTTC; CDR3: CASSWRGTGPQNYGYTF
J: TRBJ2-7; D: TRBD1; V: TRBV5-4; size: -; DNA: TGTGCCAGCAGCCCTAGGACAGGGGGTAGCTACGAGCAGTACTTC; CDR3: CASSPRTGGSYEQYF
J: TRBJ2-7; D: TRBD2; V: TRBV2; size: -; DNA: TGTGCCACCGGGAGGGATCGGCAGTACTTC; CDR3: CATGRDRQYF
J: TRBJ2-6; D: TRBD1; V: TRBV5-1; size: -; DNA: TGCGCCAGCAGCTTGGCCCCGGGACAGCGCTCTGGGGCCAACGTCCTGACTTTC; CDR3: CASSLAPGQRSGANVLTF
J: TRBJ2-5; D: -; V: TRBV7-9; size: -; DNA: TGTGCCAGCAGCCAAGCCCCCGAGGGAGAGACCCAGTACTTC; CDR3: CASSQAPEGETQYF
J: TRBJ1-1; D: TRBD1; V: TRBV18; size: -; DNA: TGTGCCAGCTCCCTAAGGCAGGGGGCGCTGGACACTGAAGCTTTCTTT; CDR3: CASSLRQGALDTEAFF
J: TRBJ1-3; D: -; V: TRBV6-5; size: once; DNA: -; CDR3: CASILAAYGNTIYF
J: TRBJ1-1; D: -; V: TRBV18; size: -; DNA: TGTGCCAGCTCACCACCGCTGGGGGGAGGGACTGAAGCTTTCTTT; CDR3: CASSPPLGGGTEAFF